Following are 18 T cell receptor beta chains from one sample sequenced in a study of siplizumab effects on memory and regulatory T cells. TCRdb's copy holds only in-frame clones and misses some; the assay was immunoSEQ multiplex PCR. This sample has fewer than 8,000 clones, with 60% to 70% found just once. Sequenced input: effector memory CD8+ T cells sorted from blood. Indicated subset: unstimulated CD8+ effector memory T cells. All receptors derive from a human donor in good health.

The chain combines TRBV10-2 with TRBJ2-1; no clear D. This CDR3 comprises 11 residues. V was clipped by 2 bases and J by 12 bases, with 8 bases between them. CDR1 is WSHSY and CDR2 is SAAADI in the germline V gene. DNA for the CDR3: TGCGCCAGCAGTGAGGAGTCCGGGCAGTTCTTC. This codes for CASSEESGQFF.

The chain has TRBV7-9 and TRBJ2-1; D uncertain. The germline V gene encodes CDR1 SEHNR and CDR2 FQNEAQ (reference sequence). V was trimmed by 1 base and J by 0 bases, leaving 4 bases between them. The CDR3 has 14 amino acids. In DNA, the CDR3 is TGTGCCAGCAGCTTAGGGAGCTCCTACAATGAGCAGTTCTTC. It encodes CASSLGSSYNEQFF.

This clone is deemed medium-sized. The gene calls are TRBV6-1 and TRBJ1-4; 7 bases fit TRBD1. The CDR3 runs 14 residues. V was pared by 6 bases and J by 7 bases, with 8 bases of the junction left unmatched. Per the germline V gene, CDR1 is MNHNS and CDR2 is SASEGT. The CDR3 DNA sequence: TGTGCCAGCAGAGAGGGGACAGACTTTGAAAAACTGTTTTTT. It translates to CASREGTDFEKLFF.

This chain uses TRBV5-6 with TRBJ1-4, with no clear D. Trimming removed 1 base from V and 5 bases from J, with 9 bases in between. CDR1 is SGHDT and CDR2 is YYEEEE in the germline V gene. CDR3 size: 14 residues. The CDR3 coding sequence is TGTGCCAGCAGCTTGAGGGCGAGAAATGAAAAACTGTTTTTT. Its protein product is CASSLRARNEKLFF. Looking up the rest from reference TRBV5-6 and TRBJ1-4 gives the full variable domain: DAGVTQSPTHLIKTRGQQVTLRCSPKSGHDTVSWYQQALGQGPQFIFQYYEEEERQRGNFPDRFSGHQFPNYSSELNVNALLLGDSALYLCASSLRARNEKLFFGSGTQLSVL.

This clone was counted a few times. The gene calls are TRBV5-1 and TRBJ2-5; D might be TRBD2 (7 bases). Germline V gives CDR1 SGHRS, CDR2 YFSETQ. The V and J ends lost 0 bases and 4 bases respectively, with 16 bases between them. The CDR3 sequence is 16 residues long. Written as DNA, the CDR3 is TGCGCCAGCAGCTTGGCTCTGGGGGGGCCGCGAGAGACCCAGTACTTC. This gives the protein CASSLALGGPRETQYF.

Remarks on this clone: Only one base separates this from a far larger clonotype, so it likely reflects a read error. The rearrangement links TRBV13 to TRBJ1-1, with 12 nucleotides matching TRBD1. The CDR3 length is 13 residues. Trimming cost V 4 bases and J 11 bases; bases outside gene matches: 5. Germline V gene lookup returns CDR1 PRHDT and CDR2 FYEKMQ (reference sequence). DNA of the CDR3: TGTGCCAGCAGCTCCGGGACAGGGGGCGAGGCTTTCTTT. Its translation: CASSSGTGGEAFF.

There are a few counts of this clone. The chain is built from TRBV7-6 and TRBJ2-7, with 8 bases fitting TRBD1. Germline assignment: CDR1 SGHVS and CDR2 FNYEAQ. The CDR3 spans 14 residues. The J segment lost 6 bases and the V segment lost 1 base, leaving 5 bases of the junction unmatched. The CDR3 nucleotides are TGTGCCAGCAGCTTAGTGGACAGGGCCATCGAGCAGTACTTC. This translates into CASSLVDRAIEQYF.

This clone was observed a single time. CDR3 protein: CASTPLSIGNAFF. The CDR3 DNA reads TGTGCCAGCACCCCCCTAAGCATTGGGAACGCTTTCTTT. The chain is built from TRBV5-6 and TRBJ1-1; no reliable D call. Looked up from germline, CDR1 is SGHDT and CDR2 is YYEEEE. The CDR3 is 13 residues long. V was shortened by 6 bases and J by 11 bases, with 20 bases between the two germline ends.

Sample share makes this clone large. The chain uses TRBV7-9 and TRBJ2-7; D ambiguous. This CDR3 is built from 15 residues. The germline V gene has CDR1 SEHNR and CDR2 FQNEAQ (reference sequence). V lost 5 bases to trimming and J lost 2 bases, with 16 bases between them. CDR3 amino acids: CASSLTEGTTYEQYF. CDR3 nucleotide sequence: TGTGCCAGCAGCCTAACCGAAGGCACCACCTACGAGCAGTACTTC.

In DNA, the CDR3 is TGTGCCAGCAGTTTTGGCCAGGGGCTAGAGCAGTTCTTC. Protein sequence: CASSFGQGLEQFF. This chain links TRBV27 with TRBJ2-1, with D perhaps matching TRBD1 (6 bases). Looked up from germline, CDR1 is MNHEY and CDR2 is SMNVEV (reference sequence). The CDR3 contains 13 residues. Trimming removed 3 bases at V and 10 bases at J, with 13 bases between.

This clone was detected only a few times. V gene TRBV4-1 combines with J gene TRBJ1-1; 8 bases line up with TRBD1. The V segment lost 4 bases and the J segment 2 bases; nucleotides outside the gene matches: 6. Germline V gene data show CDR1 as MGHRA and CDR2 as YSYEKL. This CDR3 is 15 amino acids long. The CDR3 loop is CASSLGTGGNTEAFF. CDR3 coding DNA: TGCGCCAGCAGCCTTGGGACAGGAGGCAACACTGAAGCTTTCTTT.

This clone was recorded once. The chain couples TRBV19 to TRBJ1-1; D remains ambiguous. Trimming left V 1 base short and J 1 base short, with 7 bases between. CDR3 length equals 14 residues. Germline V gene data show CDR1 as LNHDA and CDR2 as SQIVND (reference sequence). The CDR3 DNA follows: TGTGCCAGTAGTATAGCCCCGGAGAACACTGAAGCTTTCTTT. As protein: CASSIAPENTEAFF.

The chain employs TRBV7-2 and TRBJ1-2, with D possibly being TRBD1 (5 bases). The CDR3 has 14 residues. V lost 1 base, J lost 7 bases, and 13 bases lay in between. Germline V gene lookup returns CDR1 SGHTA and CDR2 FQGNSA. CDR3 sequence reads: CASSLEWQGGGYTF. CDR3 bases: TGTGCCAGCAGCTTAGAGTGGCAGGGCGGTGGCTACACCTTC.

The J gene is TRBJ2-5, the V gene TRBV6-4; weak D call: TRBD2 (6 bases). CDR1 and CDR2 (germline): MRHNA, SNTAGT. V dropped 6 bases and J dropped 4 bases, with 15 bases sitting between them. The CDR3 is 14 residues long. The CDR3 DNA reads TGTGCCAGCAGCTCGGGGGTAGAAGGAGAGACCCAGTACTTC. It encodes CASSSGVEGETQYF.

This sequence joins TRBV5-1 and TRBJ2-1; D is undetermined. CDR3 length: 15 amino acids. Germline values: CDR1 SGHRS, CDR2 YFSETQ. The V end was cut by 1 base, the J end by 5 bases, with 13 bases between. The CDR3 region has the DNA TGCGCCAGCAGCTTGCTCTCAGGTGGGGACAATGAGCAGTTCTTC. Translating it yields CASSLLSGGDNEQFF.

The rearrangement links TRBV19 to TRBJ2-7, with TRBD2 matching over 10 bases. This CDR3 has 15 amino acids. The J segment lost 1 base and the V segment lost 1 base, leaving 1 base of the junction unmatched. Germline V gene lookup returns CDR1 LNHDA and CDR2 SQIVND (reference sequence). This chain's CDR3 is CASSIVLAGSYEQYF. CDR3 DNA sequence: TGTGCCAGTAGTATAGTACTAGCGGGATCCTACGAGCAGTACTTC.

The chain joins TRBV18 to TRBJ2-2; 8 bases are shared with TRBD2. V gave up 3 bases and J gave up 1 base; unmatched junction bases: 4. The CDR3 sequence is 16 residues long. In germline, CDR1 is KGHSH, CDR2 LQKENI. The CDR3, as DNA: TGTGCCAGCTCACCCCAGACTAGCGTGAACACCGGGGAGCTGTTTTTT. Translation gives CASSPQTSVNTGELFF.

This clone appeared a few times. The chain joins TRBV6-4 to TRBJ2-7; 8 bases line up with TRBD2. V gave up 8 bases and J gave up 0 bases; unmatched junction bases: 6. The CDR3 is 14 residues long. The V gene's germline CDR1 is MRHNA and CDR2 SNTAGT. The CDR3 reads CASGEGTSSYEQYF. CDR3 DNA sequence: TGTGCCAGCGGAGAGGGGACTAGCTCCTACGAGCAGTACTTC.